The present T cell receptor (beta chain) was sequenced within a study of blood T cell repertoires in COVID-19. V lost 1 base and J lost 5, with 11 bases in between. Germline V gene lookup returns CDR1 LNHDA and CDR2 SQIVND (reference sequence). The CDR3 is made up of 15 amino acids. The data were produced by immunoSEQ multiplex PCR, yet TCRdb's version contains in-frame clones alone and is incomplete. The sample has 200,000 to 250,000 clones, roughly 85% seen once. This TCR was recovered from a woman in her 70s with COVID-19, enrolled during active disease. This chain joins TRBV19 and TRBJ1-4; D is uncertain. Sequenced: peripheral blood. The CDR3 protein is CASSIAVGANEKLFF. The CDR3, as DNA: TGTGCCAGTAGTATAGCGGTCGGAGCAAATGAAAAACTGTTTTTT.